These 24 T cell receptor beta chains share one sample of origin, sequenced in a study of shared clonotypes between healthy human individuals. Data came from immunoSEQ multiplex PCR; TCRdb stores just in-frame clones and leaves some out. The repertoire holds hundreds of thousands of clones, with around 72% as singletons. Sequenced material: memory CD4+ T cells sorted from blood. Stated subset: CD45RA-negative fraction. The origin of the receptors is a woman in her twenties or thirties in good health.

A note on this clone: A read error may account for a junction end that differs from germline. CDR3 in amino acids: CASSSGLGQARF. The CDR3 DNA reads TGTGCCAGCAGCTCGGGGCTGGGACAGGCCCGATTC. The chain employs TRBV7-9 and TRBJ2-7; 8 nucleotides line up with TRBD1. The CDR3 has 12 amino acids. Germline CDR1 SEHNR, CDR2 FQNEAQ (reference sequence).

CDR3 region: CASSSYLETGSYNEQFF. The CDR3 nucleotides read TGCGCCAGCAGCTCCTACCTTGAGACAGGGTCCTACAATGAGCAGTTCTTC. This rearrangement joins TRBV5-1 to TRBJ2-1; 7 bases map to TRBD1. Germline V CDR1 and CDR2: SGHRS, YFSETQ. V was clipped by 3 bases and J by 1 base; unmatched bases: 10. There are 17 residues in the CDR3. Looking up the rest from reference TRBV5-1 and TRBJ2-1 gives the full variable domain: KAGVTQTPRYLIKTRGQQVTLSCSPISGHRSVSWYQQTPGQGLQFLFEYFSETQRNKGNFPGRFSGRQFSNSRSEMNVSTLELGDSALYLCASSSYLETGSYNEQFFGPGTRLTVL.

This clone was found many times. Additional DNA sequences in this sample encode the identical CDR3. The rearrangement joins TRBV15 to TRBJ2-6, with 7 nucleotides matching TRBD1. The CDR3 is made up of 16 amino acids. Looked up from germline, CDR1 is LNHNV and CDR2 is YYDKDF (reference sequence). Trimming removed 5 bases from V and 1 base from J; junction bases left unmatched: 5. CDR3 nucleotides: TGTGCCACCAGCCCGCGGACAGGATCTGGGGCCAACGTCCTGACTTTC. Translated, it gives CATSPRTGSGANVLTF.

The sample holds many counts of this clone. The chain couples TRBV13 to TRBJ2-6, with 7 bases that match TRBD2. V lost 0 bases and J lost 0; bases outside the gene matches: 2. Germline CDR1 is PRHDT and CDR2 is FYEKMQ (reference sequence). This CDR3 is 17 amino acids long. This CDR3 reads CASSLGGRASGANVLTF. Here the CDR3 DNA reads TGTGCCAGCAGCTTAGGGGGGAGGGCCTCTGGGGCCAACGTCCTGACTTTC.

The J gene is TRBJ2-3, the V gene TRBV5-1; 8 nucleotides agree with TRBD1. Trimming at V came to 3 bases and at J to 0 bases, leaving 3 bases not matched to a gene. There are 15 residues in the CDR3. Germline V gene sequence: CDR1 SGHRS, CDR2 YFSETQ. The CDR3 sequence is CASSSTGGSTDTQYF. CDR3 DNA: TGCGCCAGCAGCTCCACAGGGGGAAGCACAGATACGCAGTATTTT. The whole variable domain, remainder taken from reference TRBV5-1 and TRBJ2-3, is KAGVTQTPRYLIKTRGQQVTLSCSPISGHRSVSWYQQTPGQGLQFLFEYFSETQRNKGNFPGRFSGRQFSNSRSEMNVSTLELGDSALYLCASSSTGGSTDTQYFGPGTRLTVL.

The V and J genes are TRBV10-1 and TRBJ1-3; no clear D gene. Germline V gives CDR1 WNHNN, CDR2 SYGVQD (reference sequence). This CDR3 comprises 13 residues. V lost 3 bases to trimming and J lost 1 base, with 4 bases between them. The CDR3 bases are TGCGCCAGCAGTGATACGTCTGGAAACACCATATATTTT. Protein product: CASSDTSGNTIYF.

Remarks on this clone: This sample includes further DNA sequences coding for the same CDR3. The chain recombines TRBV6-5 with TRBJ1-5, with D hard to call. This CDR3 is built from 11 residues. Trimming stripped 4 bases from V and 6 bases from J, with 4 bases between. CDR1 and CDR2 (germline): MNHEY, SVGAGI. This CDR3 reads CASSSGQPQHF. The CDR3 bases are TGTGCCAGCAGTTCCGGTCAGCCCCAGCATTTT.

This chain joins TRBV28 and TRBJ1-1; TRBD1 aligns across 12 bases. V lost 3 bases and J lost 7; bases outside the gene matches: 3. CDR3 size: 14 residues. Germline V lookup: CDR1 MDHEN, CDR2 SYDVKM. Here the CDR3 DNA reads TGTGCCAGCAGTTTGGGGACAGGGGGCGGTGAAGCTTTCTTT. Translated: CASSLGTGGGEAFF.

The CDR3, as DNA: TGTGCCAGCAGCCTTAATAGGTTCTATGGCTACACCTTC. Amino acid sequence: CASSLNRFYGYTF. The chain links TRBV6-6 to TRBJ1-2; D call uncertain. The CDR3 is 13 residues long. Trimming shortened V by 6 bases and J by 4 bases, and 12 bases separated the two germline ends. Germline-derived CDR1 and CDR2 are MNHNY and SVGAGI (reference sequence).

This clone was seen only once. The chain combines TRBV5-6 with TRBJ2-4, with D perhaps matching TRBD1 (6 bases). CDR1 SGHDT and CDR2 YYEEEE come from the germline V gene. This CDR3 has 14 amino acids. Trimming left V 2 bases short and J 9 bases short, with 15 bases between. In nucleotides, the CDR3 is TGTGCCAGCAGCTTTGGGGCAGGGGTGAGCATTCAGTACTTC. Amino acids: CASSFGAGVSIQYF.

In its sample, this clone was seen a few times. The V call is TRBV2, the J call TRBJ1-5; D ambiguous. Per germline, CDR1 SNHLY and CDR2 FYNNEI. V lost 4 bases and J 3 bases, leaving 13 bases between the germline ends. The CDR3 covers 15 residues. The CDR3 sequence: CASSVIASYNQPQHF. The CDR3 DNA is TGTGCCAGCAGTGTGATTGCCAGCTACAATCAGCCCCAGCATTTT.

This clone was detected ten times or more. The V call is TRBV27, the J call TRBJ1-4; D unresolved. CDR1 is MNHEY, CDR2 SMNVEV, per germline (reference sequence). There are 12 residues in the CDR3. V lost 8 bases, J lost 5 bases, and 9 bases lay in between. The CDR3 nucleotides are TGTGCCAGCTGTAGCGCGAATGAAAAACTGTTTTTT. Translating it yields CASCSANEKLFF.

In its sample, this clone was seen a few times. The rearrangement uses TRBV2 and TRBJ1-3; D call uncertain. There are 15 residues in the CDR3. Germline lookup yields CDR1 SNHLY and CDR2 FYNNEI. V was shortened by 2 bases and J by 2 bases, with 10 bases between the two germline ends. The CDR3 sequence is CASSEYWRAGNTIYF. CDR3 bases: TGTGCCAGCAGTGAATACTGGAGGGCTGGAAACACCATATATTTT.

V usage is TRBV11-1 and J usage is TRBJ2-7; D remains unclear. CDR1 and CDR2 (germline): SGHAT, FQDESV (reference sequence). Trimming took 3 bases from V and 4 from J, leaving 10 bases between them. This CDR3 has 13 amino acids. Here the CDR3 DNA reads TGTGCCAGCAGCTTCGGGCAGGCATACGAGCAGTACTTC. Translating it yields CASSFGQAYEQYF.

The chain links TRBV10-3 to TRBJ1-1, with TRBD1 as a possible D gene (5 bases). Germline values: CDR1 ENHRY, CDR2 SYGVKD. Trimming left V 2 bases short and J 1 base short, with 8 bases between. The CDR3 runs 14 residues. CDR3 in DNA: TGTGCCATCAGTGAGAAGGACAAGAACACTGAAGCTTTCTTT. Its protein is CAISEKDKNTEAFF.

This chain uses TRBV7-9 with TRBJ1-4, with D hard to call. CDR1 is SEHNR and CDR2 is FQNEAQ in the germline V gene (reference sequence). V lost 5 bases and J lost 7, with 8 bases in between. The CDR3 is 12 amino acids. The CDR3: CASSPASEKLFF. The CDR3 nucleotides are TGTGCCAGCAGCCCGGCTAGTGAAAAACTGTTTTTT.

The CDR3 region is CASSLGGGNYGYTF. The CDR3 DNA sequence: TGTGCCAGCAGCTTAGGAGGGGGTAACTATGGCTACACCTTC. This rearrangement joins TRBV13 to TRBJ1-2, with D maybe TRBD1 (6 bases). The length of the CDR3 is 14 residues. V shed 0 bases and J shed 1 base, with 6 bases lying between them. Looked up from germline, CDR1 is PRHDT and CDR2 is FYEKMQ (reference sequence).

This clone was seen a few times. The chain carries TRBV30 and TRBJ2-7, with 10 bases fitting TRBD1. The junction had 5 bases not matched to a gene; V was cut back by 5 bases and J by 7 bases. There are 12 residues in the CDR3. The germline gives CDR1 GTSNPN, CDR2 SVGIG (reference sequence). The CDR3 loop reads CAWHRDRGEQYF. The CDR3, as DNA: TGTGCCTGGCACCGGGACAGGGGTGAGCAGTACTTC.

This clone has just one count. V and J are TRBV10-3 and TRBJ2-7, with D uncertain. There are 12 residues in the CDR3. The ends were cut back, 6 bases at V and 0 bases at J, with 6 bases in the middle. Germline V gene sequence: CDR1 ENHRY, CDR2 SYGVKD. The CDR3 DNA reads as TGTGCCATCAGCCGATCCTCCTACGAGCAGTACTTC. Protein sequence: CAISRSSYEQYF.

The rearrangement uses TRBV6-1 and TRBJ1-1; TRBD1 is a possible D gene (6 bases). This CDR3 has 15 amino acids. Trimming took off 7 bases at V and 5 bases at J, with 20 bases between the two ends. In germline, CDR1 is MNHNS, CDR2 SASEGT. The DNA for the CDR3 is TGTGCCAGCACCTTAAGTGGAGGGGGGGAGACTGAAGCTTTCTTT. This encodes CASTLSGGGETEAFF.

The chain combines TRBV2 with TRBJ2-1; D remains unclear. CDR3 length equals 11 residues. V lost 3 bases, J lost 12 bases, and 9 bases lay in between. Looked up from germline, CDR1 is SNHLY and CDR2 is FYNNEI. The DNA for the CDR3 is TGTGCCAGCAGTGAGAGCAGGTGGCAGTTCTTC. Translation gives CASSESRWQFF.

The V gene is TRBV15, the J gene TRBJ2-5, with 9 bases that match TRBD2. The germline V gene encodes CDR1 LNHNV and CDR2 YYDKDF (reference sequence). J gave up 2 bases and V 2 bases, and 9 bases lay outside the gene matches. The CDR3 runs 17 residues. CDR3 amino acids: CATSRPGTSHSQETQYF. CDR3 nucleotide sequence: TGTGCCACCAGCAGACCTGGGACTAGCCATTCTCAAGAGACCCAGTACTTC.

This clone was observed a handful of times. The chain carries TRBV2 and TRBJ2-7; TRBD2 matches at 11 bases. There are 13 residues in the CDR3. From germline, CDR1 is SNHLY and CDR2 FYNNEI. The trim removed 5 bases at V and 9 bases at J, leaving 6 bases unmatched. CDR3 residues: CASSPGTSGRQYF. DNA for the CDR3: TGTGCCAGCAGTCCAGGGACTAGCGGAAGGCAGTACTTC.

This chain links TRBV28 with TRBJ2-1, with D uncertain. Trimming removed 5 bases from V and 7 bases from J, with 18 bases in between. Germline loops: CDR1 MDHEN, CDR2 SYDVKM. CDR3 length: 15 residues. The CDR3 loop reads CASSPGYRFRNEQFF. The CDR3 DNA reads TGTGCCAGCAGTCCCGGCTATCGGTTCCGGAATGAGCAGTTCTTC.